What follows describes a single T cell receptor (beta chain). Its antigen is unidentified. These data belong to a study of shared clonotypes between healthy human individuals. About the study: Per-donor plates numbered three CD4 naive, three CD4 memory, two CD8 naive and one CD8 memory.

Trimming pared 7 bases from V and 4 bases from J, leaving 16 bases between. The CDR3 totals 14 residues. The germline V gene encodes CDR1 MDHEN and CDR2 SYDVKM. Overall study findings and caveats: The represented genetic and exposure-history diversity was limited by the small number of donors. Despite large depth, rarefaction showed incomplete sorted-subset sequencing.

Per the original methods: Filtering differed, since immunoSEQ gave only junction sequences and no quality scores. This table comes from immunoSEQ multiplex PCR, and its TCRdb copy is limited to in-frame clones, with some not included. V, J and clone size are those of that table, while D and trimming were read from the DNA. The sample includes about 1 million clones, about four fifths of them seen just once. This chain uses TRBV28 with TRBJ1-2, with D perhaps TRBD1 (6 bases). Specimen: memory CD4+ T cells from PBMCs. Subset: CD45RA-negative fraction. This receptor was taken from a man between 18 and 29 years old in good health. Some clones in this sample may be carry-over from other donors' samples. CDR3 amino acids: CASTFVQGGYGYTF. The CDR3 DNA sequence: TGTGCCAGCACTTTCGTACAGGGAGGCTATGGCTACACCTTC.